The source of this T cell receptor (beta chain) is a study of beta chain features in type 1 diabetes. The wider study: Analysis included around 110,000,000 sorted cells drawn from all samples. Overall study findings and caveats: Sequencing the cDNA could make cells with high TCR expression show up more than they should. Moderate yet significant TCRB CDR3 shortening was seen in Type 1 diabetes patients in all four CD4+ subsets.

The germline V gene encodes CDR1 GTSNPN and CDR2 SVGIG (reference sequence). The V end lost 0 bases, the J end lost 7 bases, and 9 bases lay between the germline ends. The CDR3 runs 12 residues. Since all of the isolated RNA was reverse transcribed, expressed TCRB transcripts were what got sequenced. Repertoires were generated with immunoSEQ multiplex PCR, while TCRdb's copy carries only in-frame clones and drops some. The sample records hundreds of thousands of clones, around 15% being singletons. Comment on this clone: The antigen is unknown.

Sequencing was done on a sample of naive CD4+ T cells from blood. This chain connects TRBV30 to TRBJ1-2, with TRBD1 as a possible D gene (5 bases). The TCR was taken from a man between 18 and 29 years old with type 1 diabetes. CDR3 protein: CAWSVQGVGYTF. The CDR3 region has the DNA TGTGCCTGGAGTGTACAAGGGGTTGGCTACACCTTC.